The 27 T cell receptor beta chains presented below share a single source sample, sequenced in a study of naive and memory T cell subsets. Two oligonucleotides, mixed equimolar, formed the beta constant-region primer covering TRBC1 and TRBC2. MiXCR was run by TCRdb on the UMI-ligation and nested PCR reads, yielding one entry per CDR3 protein. This repertoire shows 120,000 to 150,000 distinct CDR3 sequences, 15% to 20% found once; its top ten account for about 0.13%. Sequencing used naive CD4+ T cells from blood. These receptors were taken from a human donor in good health.

This clonotype was counted only a few times. This chain uses TRBV5-1 with TRBJ2-1; TRBD2 agrees at 7 bases. The CDR3 is 15 residues long. From germline, CDR1 is SGHRS and CDR2 YFSETQ. Unmatched junction bases numbered 6, after V lost 4 bases and J lost 2 bases. In DNA form, the CDR3 reads TGCGCCAGCAGCATTCCGACTAGCCCCTACAATGAGCAGTTCTTC. It encodes CASSIPTSPYNEQFF.

This chain uses TRBV11-3 with TRBJ2-5, with 12 bases identical to TRBD2. Looked up from germline, CDR1 is SGHNT and CDR2 is YENEEA. The CDR3 extends over 15 amino acids. Losses at the gene ends were 5 bases for V and 2 bases for J; bases not matched to a gene: 3. CDR3 DNA sequence: TGTGCCAGCAGCACCGGACTAGCGGGACAAGAGACCCAGTACTTC. This translates into CASSTGLAGQETQYF.

The chain employs TRBV20-1 and TRBJ2-5; 11 bases align to TRBD2. V lost 2 bases and J lost 5; bases outside the gene matches: 7. The CDR3 has 15 residues. In germline, CDR1 is DFQATT, CDR2 SNEGSKA (reference sequence). The CDR3 sequence is CSARSPSGRWETQYF. CDR3 coding DNA: TGCAGTGCTAGATCCCCTAGCGGGAGGTGGGAGACCCAGTACTTC.

This clonotype has just a few counts. This chain links TRBV4-1 with TRBJ2-3; 9 nucleotides match TRBD2. J gave up 5 bases and V 3 bases, and 9 bases lay outside the gene matches. Germline values: CDR1 MGHRA, CDR2 YSYEKL. The CDR3 sequence is 16 residues long. CDR3 sequence reads: CASSHLLAGNGDTQYF. CDR3 DNA sequence: TGCGCCAGCAGCCACCTCCTAGCGGGAAACGGAGATACGCAGTATTTT.

There are many counts of this clonotype. This chain connects TRBV6-5 to TRBJ2-3; 13 bases fit TRBD2. After removal of 5 bases from V and 4 bases from J, the junction contained 9 bases not matched to a gene. Germline-derived CDR1 and CDR2 are MNHEY and SVGAGI. The CDR3 spans 17 residues. CDR3 in DNA: TGTGCCAGCAGTCGCGGCACTAGCGGGAGGGGATCAGATACGCAGTATTTT. Its protein product is CASSRGTSGRGSDTQYF.

This chain joins TRBV7-7 and TRBJ2-5; no clear D gene. Deletions cut 1 base from V and 5 bases from J, with 8 bases between. The CDR3 is made up of 13 amino acids. In germline, CDR1 is SSHAT, CDR2 FNYEAQ (reference sequence). CDR3 nucleotides: TGTGCCAGCAGCTTAGTGGTGTATGAGACCCAGTACTTC. Translating gives CASSLVVYETQYF.

This clonotype was seen a few times. The chain recombines TRBV12-3 or TRBV12-4 with TRBJ2-3, with 8 bases matching TRBD2. The V and J ends lost 7 bases and 10 bases, in that order; junction bases with no gene match: 16. The CDR3 loop spans 15 amino acids. The CDR3 DNA reads TGTGCCAGCACTCAACCCGGGACTAGTGGTTTGGCGCAGTATTTT. It is translated as CASTQPGTSGLAQYF.

This chain joins TRBV12-3 or TRBV12-4 and TRBJ2-7, with TRBD2 matching 12 bases. The V segment lost 4 bases and the J segment 4 bases; nucleotides outside the gene matches: 11. CDR3 length equals 17 residues. CDR3 sequence reads: CASSSSPSGRAQYEQYF. CDR3 DNA: TGTGCCAGCAGTTCTAGCCCTAGCGGGAGGGCCCAGTACGAGCAGTACTTC.

The chain has TRBV12-3 or TRBV12-4 and TRBJ2-7; 9 bases fit TRBD1. This CDR3 has 14 amino acids. The trim removed 3 bases at V and 5 bases at J, leaving 5 bases unmatched. The CDR3 nucleotides read TGTGCCAGCAGTTTGGACAGGGGACAGGACGAGCAGTACTTC. Its protein is CASSLDRGQDEQYF.

This clonotype was detected only a few times. The V call is TRBV10-3, the J call TRBJ2-3; 9 bases fit TRBD1. The CDR3 spans 11 residues. Per the germline V gene, CDR1 is ENHRY and CDR2 is SYGVKD. Losses at the gene ends were 10 bases for V and 5 bases for J; bases not matched to a gene: 1. The DNA of the CDR3 is TGTGCCACGACAGGGGGAGATACGCAGTATTTT. This sequence encodes CATTGGDTQYF.

V is TRBV5-6 and J is TRBJ2-1; TRBD1 agrees at 9 bases. The junction had 8 bases not matched to a gene; V was cut back by 1 base and J by 9 bases. CDR1 is SGHDT and CDR2 is YYEEEE in the germline V gene. CDR3 length equals 15 residues. The CDR3 here is CASSLKDRGLGEQFF. DNA for the CDR3: TGTGCCAGCAGCTTGAAGGACAGGGGTCTCGGTGAGCAGTTCTTC.

The V and J genes are TRBV5-1 and TRBJ2-5; D remains unclear. V was shortened by 6 bases and J by 3 bases, with 6 bases between the two germline ends. Germline lookup yields CDR1 SGHRS and CDR2 YFSETQ. The CDR3 has 11 amino acids. The CDR3 DNA reads TGCGCCAGCACAAGGGAAGAGACCCAGTACTTC. This gives the protein CASTREETQYF.

This clonotype was counted a few times. V usage is TRBV5-6 and J usage is TRBJ1-2; no definite D call. V was pared by 4 bases and J by 5 bases, with 15 bases between. The CDR3 runs 14 residues. Germline V gives CDR1 SGHDT, CDR2 YYEEEE. CDR3 residues: CASSLLDGVYGYTF. The CDR3 DNA is TGTGCCAGCAGCCTACTAGACGGAGTTTATGGCTACACCTTC.

Only a few counts were recorded for this clonotype. V usage is TRBV27 and J usage is TRBJ2-5; the match to TRBD2 covers 7 bases. There are 17 residues in the CDR3. V dropped 5 bases and J dropped 4; count of bases not matched to a gene: 16. CDR1 and CDR2 from the germline V gene are MNHEY and SMNVEV (reference sequence). The CDR3 sequence is CASSPRVWTGGGETQYF. The CDR3 bases are TGTGCCAGCAGTCCCCGTGTTTGGACGGGAGGCGGAGAGACCCAGTACTTC.

This clonotype was seen only a few times. V and J are TRBV12-3 or TRBV12-4 and TRBJ1-5; D ambiguous. This CDR3 comprises 14 residues. V was shortened by 5 bases and J by 0 bases, with 8 bases between the two germline ends. In nucleotides, the CDR3 is TGTGCCAGCAGTAACAGAATTAGCAATCAGCCCCAGCATTTT. As protein: CASSNRISNQPQHF.

The chain carries TRBV19 and TRBJ2-1, with 8 nucleotides matching TRBD2. V was pared by 6 bases and J by 3 bases, with 10 bases of the junction left unmatched. The CDR3 is 16 amino acids. Germline V gene data show CDR1 as LNHDA and CDR2 as SQIVND (reference sequence). For the CDR3, the DNA is TGTGCCAGTAGGCACGCCCGGAGCGGGAGCTACAATGAGCAGTTCTTC. Its protein is CASRHARSGSYNEQFF.

The chain employs TRBV5-6 and TRBJ2-4, with D unresolved. The CDR3 loop spans 17 amino acids. Looked up from germline, CDR1 is SGHDT and CDR2 is YYEEEE. V dropped 0 bases and J dropped 0 bases, with 13 bases sitting between them. DNA for the CDR3: TGTGCCAGCAGCTTGGGGAGCGACTCTTTAGCCAAAAACATTCAGTACTTC. It is translated as CASSLGSDSLAKNIQYF.

V usage is TRBV27 and J usage is TRBJ2-1; D remains ambiguous. Trimming stripped 5 bases from V and 9 bases from J, with 14 bases between. The CDR3 runs to 13 residues. Germline V gene sequence: CDR1 MNHEY, CDR2 SMNVEV (reference sequence). The DNA of the CDR3 is TGTGCCAGCAGTCCGCGTGCAGCGCTTGAGCAGTTCTTC. As protein: CASSPRAALEQFF.

This clonotype came up a few times. The chain couples TRBV18 to TRBJ1-1; 8 nucleotides align to TRBD1. CDR3 length: 17 residues. Trimming took 3 bases from V and 5 from J; bases not matched to a gene: 14. CDR1 is KGHSH, CDR2 LQKENI, per germline. Written as DNA, the CDR3 is TGTGCCAGCTCACCCGGGTTACAGGGGGTCTACGGGACTGAAGCTTTCTTT. This gives the protein CASSPGLQGVYGTEAFF.

This clonotype has more than one count but fewer than ten. The chain joins TRBV7-2 to TRBJ2-1; D gene ambiguous. With 3 bases removed from V and 4 bases from J, the gap between germline ends came to 7 bases. Germline CDR1 is SGHTA and CDR2 is FQGNSA. This CDR3 has 13 amino acids. The CDR3, as DNA: TGTGCCAGCAGCTTTGTGGAATACAATGAGCAGTTCTTC. Amino acids: CASSFVEYNEQFF. Based on the CDR3 plus reference TRBV7-2 and TRBJ2-1, the full variable domain is GAGVSQSPSNKVTEKGKDVELRCDPISGHTALYWYRQSLGQGLEFLIYFQGNSAPDKSGLPSDRFSAERTGGSVSTLTIQRTQQEDSAVYLCASSFVEYNEQFFGPGTRLTVL.

This sequence joins TRBV7-3 and TRBJ2-1; 9 bases are a match to TRBD2. Germline V gives CDR1 SGHTA, CDR2 FQGTGA. The ends lost 3 bases at V and 0 bases at J; junction bases unmatched: 9. The CDR3 spans 18 residues. DNA of the CDR3: TGTGCCAGCAGCTTCCGGGCTAGCGGGACCAGCTCCTACAATGAGCAGTTCTTC. Its protein product is CASSFRASGTSSYNEQFF. Using reference TRBV7-3 and TRBJ2-1 for the parts outside the CDR3, the full variable domain is GAGVSQTPSNKVTEKGKYVELRCDPISGHTALYWYRQSLGQGPEFLIYFQGTGAADDSGLPNDRFFAVRPEGSVSTLKIQRTERGDSAVYLCASSFRASGTSSYNEQFFGPGTRLTVL.

This clonotype was counted a few times. The J gene is TRBJ2-5, the V gene TRBV3-1; D call uncertain. Germline-derived CDR1 and CDR2 are LGHDT and YNNKEL (reference sequence). This CDR3 spans 15 amino acids. V lost 2 bases and J lost 1, with 11 bases in between. CDR3 region: CASSQLSGPQETQYF. The CDR3 bases are TGTGCCAGCAGCCAACTTTCCGGACCCCAAGAGACCCAGTACTTC.

V gene TRBV20-1 combines with J gene TRBJ2-3; 11 bases agree with TRBD2. Trimming at V came to 5 bases and at J to 6 bases, leaving 10 bases not matched to a gene. CDR3 length: 15 amino acids. The germline V gene has CDR1 DFQATT and CDR2 SNEGSKA (reference sequence). Here the CDR3 reads CSAPKPGLAVDTQYF. The CDR3 region has the DNA TGCAGTGCTCCTAAACCGGGACTAGCGGTCGATACGCAGTATTTT.

The V gene is TRBV5-5, the J gene TRBJ1-3; D call uncertain. In germline, CDR1 is SGHKS, CDR2 YYEKEE (reference sequence). The CDR3 covers 15 residues. The germline V and J ends were trimmed by 0 bases and 0 bases, with 7 bases remaining between them. The CDR3 loop reads CASSLVPVSGNTIYF. CDR3 sequence (DNA): TGTGCCAGCAGCTTGGTTCCGGTCTCTGGAAACACCATATATTTT.

The chain employs TRBV29-1 and TRBJ2-1, with D unclear. Trimming took off 3 bases at V and 8 bases at J, with 14 bases between the two ends. This CDR3 has 13 residues. CDR1 and CDR2 (germline): SQVTM, ANQGSEA. CDR3 nucleotides: TGCAGCGTTGAGGCGAGATTCGGCGATGAGCAGTTCTTC. It translates to CSVEARFGDEQFF.

This clonotype was seen repeatedly, ten times or more. J is TRBJ2-3 and V is TRBV5-1; 11 nucleotides agree with TRBD2. Germline CDR1 SGHRS, CDR2 YFSETQ. CDR3 size: 15 residues. With V trimmed by 4 bases and J by 6 bases, 7 bases remained unmatched. The CDR3 sequence is CASSRTSGSPDTQYF. CDR3 DNA sequence: TGCGCCAGCAGCAGAACTAGCGGGAGCCCCGATACGCAGTATTTT.

The table lists this clonotype with a few counts. The chain employs TRBV7-2 and TRBJ2-2; the match to TRBD2 covers 9 bases. Germline loops: CDR1 SGHTA, CDR2 FQGNSA. With V trimmed by 7 bases and J by 6 bases, 3 bases remained unmatched. CDR3 length: 13 amino acids. CDR3 loop: CASTQREAGELFF. CDR3 bases: TGTGCCAGCACACAGCGGGAGGCCGGGGAGCTGTTTTTT.